This TCR beta chain was recovered during a study of T cell responses to AZD1222 COVID-19 vaccine listed by TCRdb under 2021. In terms of the full investigation: AZD1222 recipients whose second dose came at about 4 weeks and those whose second dose came at about 12 weeks were combined into one group, since spike-specific TCR depth and breadth did not differ between the two schedules. TCR sequencing covered fewer than 250 trial participants: 200 to 220 given two doses of AZD1222 and about 26 given two doses of MenACWY control vaccine. Trial participants were enrolled by age into 18-55, 56-69 and 70-plus year subgroups, with roughly 150, 30 and 60 TCR-sequenced participants respectively. What the work shows at the level of the full study, not this receptor alone: The 56-69-year group was small, and its depth increase did not reach significance, likely because of low power. Because no day 14 peak-response samples were available, the repertoires could be characterized only after the peak T cell response. CD4 TCRs associated with the vaccine covered the entire spike protein, and the dominant responses were in regions 160-218 and 743-854. Participants were mostly white British, with more females than males. The authors suggested clonal diversity may have been underestimated. Epitopes outside the regions mutated in the B.1.351 and B.1.1.7 variants were reportedly recognized by nearly half of the unique spike-specific TCRs. Conclusions about previously exposed vaccinees were limited because only six AZD1222 recipients were SARS-CoV-2 seropositive at baseline. A significant rise in spike-specific TCR breadth and depth was observed after two AZD1222 doses relative to day 0 and relative to MenACWY recipients.

The CDR3 regions of human TCRbeta chains were analyzed by immunosequencing. The paper's data handling went like this. Repertoire TCRs were matched against a reference library of SARS-CoV-2-specific TCRs generated with the MIRA antigen-specificity platform. Breadth meant the fraction of unique TCRs that were SARS-CoV-2-associated, whereas depth meant the fraction of total T cells that were SARS-CoV-2-associated. Using the MIRA data, each spike-specific TCR was assigned both to the spike region to which the TCR was reactive and to a CD4 or CD8 class. Log10-transformed breadth and depth values were compared by one-way ANOVA with Sidak's multiple comparisons tests. What TCRdb holds here is the immuneACCESS table cut down to in-frame rearrangements. Part of the clones is not present; checked against another copy, under half of the missing clones reflect an unresolved V gene, and the others are unexplained. From that table come the V and J calls and clone size; the DNA was used to work out D and trimming. The sample profile shows fewer than 150,000 clones; around nine tenths of them were found once. Nearly 4.5% of the sample belongs to the ten largest clones.

The intended sense of this specimen's time point label: baseline before first vaccination. Vaccinee samples came from UK trials COV001 and COV002, including a single-blind randomized controlled phase 2/3 trial of AZD1222 (ChAdOx1 nCoV-19) in healthy adults. Trial participant PBMC samples were collected at day 0 and day 28 after the second dose for TCRbeta chain sequencing. On this clone itself: Its binding antigen is unknown. There are no base qualities to consult, and no much larger clone falls within one base.

The material was peripheral blood, obtained on day 0 of AZD1222 vaccination. The receptor was derived from an adult in good health.

The CDR3 protein: CASSNYSGSGNTIYF. The nucleotide sequence reads TGTGCCAGCTCTAACTATTCGGGCTCTGGAAACACCATATATTTT. The chain uses TRBV18 and TRBJ1-3; no D gene can be assigned with confidence. The germline V gene encodes CDR1 KGHSH and CDR2 LQKENI. V is pared back by 6 bases and J by 0 bases, with 12 bases lying between the germline termini. From the cysteine through the phenylalanine, the CDR3 covers 15 amino acids. Only the CDR3 region is kept as DNA, spanning 45 bases read in frame from base 1.